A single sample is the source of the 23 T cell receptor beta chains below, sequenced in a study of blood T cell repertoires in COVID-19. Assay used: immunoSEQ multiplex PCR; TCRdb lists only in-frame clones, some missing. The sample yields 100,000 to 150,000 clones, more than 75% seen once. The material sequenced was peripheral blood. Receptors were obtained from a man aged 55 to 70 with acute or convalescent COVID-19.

The CDR3 DNA follows: TGCAGCGTTGACTATAGGAACACCGGGGAGCTGTTTTTT. Protein product: CSVDYRNTGELFF. The V and J genes are TRBV29-1 and TRBJ2-2; D unresolved. The CDR3 runs 13 residues. V lost 3 bases and J lost 1, with 6 bases in between. Germline CDR1 reads SQVTM; CDR2 reads ANQGSEA.

DNA for the CDR3: TGCGCCAGCAGCTCGGGACACCTTACCTCTGGGGCCAACGTCCTGACTTTC. Protein: CASSSGHLTSGANVLTF. The chain has TRBV5-1 and TRBJ2-6; perhaps TRBD1 as D (6 bases). Per germline, CDR1 SGHRS and CDR2 YFSETQ. V lost 3 bases and J lost 0, with 13 bases in between. The CDR3 is 17 residues long.

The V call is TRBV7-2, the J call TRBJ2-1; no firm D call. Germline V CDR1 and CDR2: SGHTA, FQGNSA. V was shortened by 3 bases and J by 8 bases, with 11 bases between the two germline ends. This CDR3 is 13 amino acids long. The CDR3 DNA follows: TGTGCCAGCAGCTTTTACTTGTCCGATGAGCAGTTCTTC. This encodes CASSFYLSDEQFF.

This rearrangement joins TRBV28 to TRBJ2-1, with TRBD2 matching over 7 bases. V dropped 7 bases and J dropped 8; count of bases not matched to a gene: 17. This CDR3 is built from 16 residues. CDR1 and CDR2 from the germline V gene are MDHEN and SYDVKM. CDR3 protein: CASIPTAGEGRDEQFF. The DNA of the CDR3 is TGTGCCAGCATTCCGACCGCGGGGGAGGGCAGAGATGAGCAGTTCTTC.

The CDR3 DNA is TGTGCCAGCAGCAAAGGGAGCTACGAGCAGTACTTC. It is translated as CASSKGSYEQYF. The V call is TRBV7-2, the J call TRBJ2-7; D is possibly TRBD2 (5 bases). Looked up from germline, CDR1 is SGHTA and CDR2 is FQGNSA. V was cut by 5 bases and J by 3 bases, with 8 bases left in between. The CDR3 totals 12 residues.

The CDR3 nucleotides are TGTGCCAGCAGCAGCCGAGCCAAGGGGCCCGACACTAATGAAAAACTGTTTTTT. This translates into CASSSRAKGPDTNEKLFF. The chain has TRBV7-2 and TRBJ1-4; maybe TRBD1 (5 bases). V was shortened by 5 bases and J by 2 bases, with 21 bases between the two germline ends. This CDR3 contains 18 residues. Germline CDR1 and CDR2: SGHTA and FQGNSA. The full variable domain, completed using reference TRBV7-2 and TRBJ1-4, is GAGVSQSPSNKVTEKGKDVELRCDPISGHTALYWYRQSLGQGLEFLIYFQGNSAPDKSGLPSDRFSAERTGGSVSTLTIQRTQQEDSAVYLCASSSRAKGPDTNEKLFFGSGTQLSVL.

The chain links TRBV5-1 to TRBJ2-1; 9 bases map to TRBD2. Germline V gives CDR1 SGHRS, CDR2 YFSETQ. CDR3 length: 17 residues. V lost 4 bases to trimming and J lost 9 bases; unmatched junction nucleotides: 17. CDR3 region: CASSLGAAGGIAGEQFF. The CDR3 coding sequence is TGCGCCAGCAGCCTCGGGGCAGCGGGAGGCATCGCGGGTGAGCAGTTCTTC.

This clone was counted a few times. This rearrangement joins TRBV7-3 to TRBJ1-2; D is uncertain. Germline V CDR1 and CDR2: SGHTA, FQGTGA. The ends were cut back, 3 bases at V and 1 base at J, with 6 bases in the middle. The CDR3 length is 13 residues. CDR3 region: CASSLDYNYGYTF. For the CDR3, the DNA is TGTGCCAGCAGCTTGGACTATAACTATGGCTACACCTTC. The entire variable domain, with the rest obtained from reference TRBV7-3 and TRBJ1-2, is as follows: GAGVSQTPSNKVTEKGKYVELRCDPISGHTALYWYRQSLGQGPEFLIYFQGTGAADDSGLPNDRFFAVRPEGSVSTLKIQRTERGDSAVYLCASSLDYNYGYTFGSGTRLTVV.

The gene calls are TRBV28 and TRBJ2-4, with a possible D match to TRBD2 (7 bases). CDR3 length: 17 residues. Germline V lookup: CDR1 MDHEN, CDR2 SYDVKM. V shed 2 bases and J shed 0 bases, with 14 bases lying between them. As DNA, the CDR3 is TGTGCCAGCAGTTTAGAGGGGGGGGCCGGAGCCAAAAACATTCAGTACTTC. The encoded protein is CASSLEGGAGAKNIQYF.

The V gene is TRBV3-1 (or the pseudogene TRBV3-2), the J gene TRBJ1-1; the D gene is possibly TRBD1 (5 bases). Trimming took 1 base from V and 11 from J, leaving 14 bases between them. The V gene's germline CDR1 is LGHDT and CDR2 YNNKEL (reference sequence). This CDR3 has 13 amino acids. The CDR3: CASSQAAVGPAFF. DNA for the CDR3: TGTGCCAGCAGCCAAGCGGCGGTGGGGCCCGCTTTCTTT.

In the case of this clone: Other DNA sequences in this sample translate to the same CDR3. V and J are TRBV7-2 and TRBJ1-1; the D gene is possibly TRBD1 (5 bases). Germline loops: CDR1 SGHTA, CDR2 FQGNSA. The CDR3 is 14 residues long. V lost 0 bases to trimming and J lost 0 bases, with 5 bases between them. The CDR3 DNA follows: TGTGCCAGCAGCTTAGCAGGGGTGAACACTGAAGCTTTCTTT. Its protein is CASSLAGVNTEAFF.

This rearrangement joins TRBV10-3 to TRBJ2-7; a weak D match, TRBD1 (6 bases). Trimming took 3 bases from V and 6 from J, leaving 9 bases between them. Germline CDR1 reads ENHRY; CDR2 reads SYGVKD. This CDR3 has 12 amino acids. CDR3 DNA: TGTGCCATCAGTGATGGACAGTCCGAGCAGTACTTC. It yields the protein CAISDGQSEQYF.

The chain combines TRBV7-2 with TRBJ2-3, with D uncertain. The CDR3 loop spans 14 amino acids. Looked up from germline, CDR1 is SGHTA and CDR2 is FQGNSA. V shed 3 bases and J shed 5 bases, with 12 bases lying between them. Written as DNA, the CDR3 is TGTGCCAGCAGCTTCTACGAAAGTGGAGATACGCAGTATTTT. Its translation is CASSFYESGDTQYF.

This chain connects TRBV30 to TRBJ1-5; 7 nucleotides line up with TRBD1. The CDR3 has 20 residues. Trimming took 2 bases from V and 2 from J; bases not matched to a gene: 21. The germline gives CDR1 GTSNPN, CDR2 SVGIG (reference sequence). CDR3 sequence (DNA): TGTGCCTGGAGTCCCATCAAACAGGGGACCGGTTTAAGGGGCAATCAGCCCCAGCATTTT. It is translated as CAWSPIKQGTGLRGNQPQHF.

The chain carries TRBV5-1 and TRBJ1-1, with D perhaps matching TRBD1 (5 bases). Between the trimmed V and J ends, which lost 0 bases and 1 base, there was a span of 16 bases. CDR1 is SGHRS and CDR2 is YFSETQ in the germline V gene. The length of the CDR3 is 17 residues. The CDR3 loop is CASSLGMGGLPNTEAFF. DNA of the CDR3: TGCGCCAGCAGCTTGGGTATGGGGGGGTTGCCGAACACTGAAGCTTTCTTT. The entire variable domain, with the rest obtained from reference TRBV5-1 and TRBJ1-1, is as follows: KAGVTQTPRYLIKTRGQQVTLSCSPISGHRSVSWYQQTPGQGLQFLFEYFSETQRNKGNFPGRFSGRQFSNSRSEMNVSTLELGDSALYLCASSLGMGGLPNTEAFFGQGTRLTVV.

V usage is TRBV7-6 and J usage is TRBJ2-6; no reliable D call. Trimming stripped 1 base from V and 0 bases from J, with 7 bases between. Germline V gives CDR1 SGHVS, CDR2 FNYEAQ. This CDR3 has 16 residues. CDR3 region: CASSLGRISGANVLTF. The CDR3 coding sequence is TGTGCCAGCAGCTTAGGGCGGATCTCTGGGGCCAACGTCCTGACTTTC.

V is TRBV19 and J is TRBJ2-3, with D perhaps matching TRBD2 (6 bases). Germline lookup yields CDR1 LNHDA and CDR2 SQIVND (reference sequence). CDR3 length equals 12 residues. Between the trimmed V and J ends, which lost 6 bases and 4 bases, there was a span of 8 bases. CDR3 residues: CASSRLADTQYF. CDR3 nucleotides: TGTGCCAGTAGCCGACTAGCAGATACGCAGTATTTT.

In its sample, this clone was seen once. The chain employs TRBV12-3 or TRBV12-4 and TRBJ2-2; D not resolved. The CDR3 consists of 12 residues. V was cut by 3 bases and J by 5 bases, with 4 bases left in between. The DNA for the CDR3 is TGTGCCAGCAGTTTTATTACCGGGGAGCTGTTTTTT. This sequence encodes CASSFITGELFF.

For the CDR3, the DNA is TGTGCCAGCAGTCGTGGACAGGGAACAGATACGCAGTATTTT. Translated: CASSRGQGTDTQYF. The chain has TRBV2 and TRBJ2-3; 8 nucleotides agree with TRBD1. Germline V CDR1 and CDR2: SNHLY, FYNNEI. V shed 5 bases and J 3 bases; nucleotides not matched to a gene: 4. The CDR3 sequence is 14 residues long.

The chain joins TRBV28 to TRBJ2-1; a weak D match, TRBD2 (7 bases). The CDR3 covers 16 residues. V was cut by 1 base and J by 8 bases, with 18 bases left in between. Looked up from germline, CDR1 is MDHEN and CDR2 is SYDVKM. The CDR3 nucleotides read TGTGCCAGCAGTTTATCGCGGGGGCCAGGGGCCCATGAGCAGTTCTTC. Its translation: CASSLSRGPGAHEQFF.

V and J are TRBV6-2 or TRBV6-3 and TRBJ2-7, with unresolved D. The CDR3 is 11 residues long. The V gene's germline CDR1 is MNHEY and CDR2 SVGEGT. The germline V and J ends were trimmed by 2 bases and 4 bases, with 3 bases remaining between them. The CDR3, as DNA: TGTGCCAGCAGTTACCGGTACGAGCAGTACTTC. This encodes CASSYRYEQYF.

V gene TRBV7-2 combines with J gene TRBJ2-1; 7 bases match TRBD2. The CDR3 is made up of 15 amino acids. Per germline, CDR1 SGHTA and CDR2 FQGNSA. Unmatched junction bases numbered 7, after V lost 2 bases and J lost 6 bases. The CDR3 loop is CASSLRTRGFNEQFF. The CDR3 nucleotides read TGTGCCAGCAGCTTACGGACTAGGGGATTCAATGAGCAGTTCTTC.

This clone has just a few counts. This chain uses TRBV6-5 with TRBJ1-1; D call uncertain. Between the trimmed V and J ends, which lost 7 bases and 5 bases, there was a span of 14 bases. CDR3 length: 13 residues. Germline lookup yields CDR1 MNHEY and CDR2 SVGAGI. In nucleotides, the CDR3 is TGTGCCAGCACCTTTTGGGGAGGGACTGAAGCTTTCTTT. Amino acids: CASTFWGGTEAFF.